Listed below are T cell receptor beta chains from one sample, sequenced in a study of T cell responses to AZD1222 COVID-19 vaccine. Measured with immunoSEQ multiplex PCR; TCRdb has only the in-frame clones, and not every one. The table lists 140,000 or so clones, 90% to 95% of them singletons, with more than 10% in the top ten. The source was peripheral blood, collected after recovery from COVID-19. All receptors derive from an adult who had recovered from COVID-19. The CDR3 runs from the conserved cysteine through the conserved F or W. The D gene is left open where the match is weak. Part of the rows lack a size; the others show once, few, many or a class for expanded clones.

size	D	length	V	J	DNA	CDR3
.	.	12	TRBV27	TRBJ1-2	TGTGCCAGCAGTGACAAGTTCTATGGCTACACCTTC	CASSDKFYGYTF
.	.	16	TRBV4-1	TRBJ2-7	TGCGCCAGCAGCCAAGCCTCAGGGGAAGGGTTCTACGAGCAGTACTTC	CASSQASGEGFYEQYF
few	.	18	TRBV21-1	TRBJ1-2	TGTGCCAGCAGCAAAGCGGAGAAACCGACAGGGTGGATATATGGCTACACCTTC	CASSKAEKPTGWIYGYTF
.	.	14	TRBV4-1	TRBJ1-4	TGCGCCAGCACCCGAAGCGTCTTTAATGAAAAACTGTTTTTT	CASTRSVFNEKLFF
.	.	16	TRBV28	TRBJ2-7	TGTGCCAGCAGTCCCCTCGTTTCCGGGATCGCCTACGAGCAGTACTTC	CASSPLVSGIAYEQYF
.	.	15	TRBV19	TRBJ2-1	TGTGCCAGTAGCCAGACGGGAGACCGCTACAATGAGCAGTTCTTC	CASSQTGDRYNEQFF
once	TRBD1	15	TRBV19	TRBJ1-5	TGTGCCAGTAGGGGGACAGGGGCTCTCAATCAGCCCCAGCATTTT	CASRGTGALNQPQHF
once	TRBD1	14	TRBV19	TRBJ1-1	TGTGCCAGTAGTCGGGACAGCCTGAACACTGAAGCTTTCTTT	CASSRDSLNTEAFF
.	.	14	TRBV7-2	TRBJ2-5	TGTGCCAGCAGCTCCGGACAGACCCAAGAGACCCAGTACTTC	CASSSGQTQETQYF
.	.	15	TRBV6-2/TRBV6-3	TRBJ2-1	TGTGCCAGCAGTTCAGAAGGGGCACCGTACAATGAGCAGTTCTTC	CASSSEGAPYNEQFF
.	.	13	TRBV18	TRBJ1-5	TGTGCCAGCTCACCTGGGAGATATCAGCCCCAGCATTTT	CASSPGRYQPQHF
.	.	14	TRBV28	TRBJ1-5	TGTGCCAGCAGTTTAGTGGGGTCCGATCAGCCCCAGCATTTT	CASSLVGSDQPQHF
.	.	14	TRBV18	TRBJ1-1	TGTGCCAGCTCACCTAACTCAGGAAAAACTGAAGCTTTCTTT	CASSPNSGKTEAFF